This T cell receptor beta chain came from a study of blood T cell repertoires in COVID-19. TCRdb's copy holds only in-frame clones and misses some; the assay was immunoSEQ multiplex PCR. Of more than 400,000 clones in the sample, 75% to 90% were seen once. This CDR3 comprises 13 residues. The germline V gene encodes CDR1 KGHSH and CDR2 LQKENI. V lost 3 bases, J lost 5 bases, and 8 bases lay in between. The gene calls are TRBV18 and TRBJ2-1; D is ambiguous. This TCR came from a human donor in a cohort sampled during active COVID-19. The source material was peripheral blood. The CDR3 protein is CASSPNTDNEQFF. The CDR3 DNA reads TGTGCCAGCTCACCCAACACCGACAATGAGCAGTTCTTC.